A selection of T cell receptor beta chains follows, all from one sample in a study of T cell responses to AZD1222 COVID-19 vaccine. The protocol was immunoSEQ multiplex PCR, while the TCRdb copy is restricted to in-frame clones and leaves out a portion. The sample holds 150,000 or so clones, about 90% seen once. Sample: peripheral blood, taken on day 0 of AZD1222 vaccination. All receptors derive from an adult in good health. Both conserved end residues are part of each CDR3. D genes are given only for firm matches. Some rows mark clone size as missing; the rest say once, few, many or name a class of expanded clone.

. | TRBJ1-1 | 17 | TRBV27 | TRBD1 | CASSTRTGSGDNTEAFF | TGTGCCAGCAGTACCCGGACAGGCTCTGGGGATAACACTGAAGCTTTCTTT
. | TRBJ2-3 | 16 | TRBV3-1/TRBV3-2 | TRBD2 | CASSPLSGVVTDTQYF | TGTGCCAGCAGCCCCCTCAGCGGGGTTGTCACAGATACGCAGTATTTT
. | TRBJ1-2 | 17 | TRBV6-6 | . | CASSPPGSLGRSYGYTF | TGTGCCAGCAGTCCCCCGGGCTCACTGGGAAGAAGCTATGGCTACACCTTC
. | TRBJ1-2 | 14 | TRBV9 | . | CASSVEGDAYGYTF | TGTGCCAGCAGCGTAGAGGGGGATGCCTATGGCTACACCTTC
. | TRBJ2-3 | 15 | TRBV28 | TRBD2 | CASSLVAGGPNTQYF | TGTGCCAGCAGTTTAGTAGCGGGAGGGCCCAATACGCAGTATTTT
. | TRBJ2-2 | 16 | TRBV9 | TRBD2 | CASSVGVGGLTGELFF | TGTGCCAGCAGCGTAGGTGTGGGAGGGCTGACCGGGGAGCTGTTTTTT
. | TRBJ2-7 | 15 | TRBV2 | TRBD2 | CASRDGLAESYEQYF | TGTGCCAGCAGAGACGGACTAGCGGAATCCTACGAGCAGTACTTC
. | TRBJ2-3 | 16 | TRBV27 | . | CASSQRWQRSSDTQYF | TGTGCCAGCAGTCAAAGGTGGCAGAGGTCGAGTGATACGCAGTATTTT
. | TRBJ1-4 | 18 | TRBV19 | . | CASSFSGGHYATNEKLFF | TGTGCCAGTAGTTTCTCTGGGGGACACTATGCAACTAATGAAAAACTGTTTTTT
. | TRBJ1-2 | 13 | TRBV9 | . | CASSVDRNYGYTF | TGTGCCAGCAGCGTCGACAGAAACTATGGCTACACCTTC
. | TRBJ2-2 | 13 | TRBV20-1 | . | CSASRADTGELFF | TGCAGTGCCAGTAGGGCGGACACCGGGGAGCTGTTTTTT
. | TRBJ1-2 | 11 | TRBV29-1 | . | CSAGGEYGYTF | TGCAGCGCTGGGGGGGAATATGGCTACACCTTC
once | TRBJ2-6 | 16 | TRBV28 | . | CASSQDALSGANVLTF | TGTGCCAGCAGTCAAGACGCCCTCTCTGGGGCCAACGTCCTGACTTTC